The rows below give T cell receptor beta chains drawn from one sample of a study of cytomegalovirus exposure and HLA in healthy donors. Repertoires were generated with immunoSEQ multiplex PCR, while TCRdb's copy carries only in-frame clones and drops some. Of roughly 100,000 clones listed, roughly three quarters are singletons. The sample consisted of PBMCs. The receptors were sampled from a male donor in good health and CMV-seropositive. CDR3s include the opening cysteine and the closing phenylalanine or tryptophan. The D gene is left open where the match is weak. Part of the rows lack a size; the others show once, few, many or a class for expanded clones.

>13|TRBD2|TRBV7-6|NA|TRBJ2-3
CASSRSGADTQYF
TGTGCCAGCAGCCGAAGCGGGGCCGATACGCAGTATTTT
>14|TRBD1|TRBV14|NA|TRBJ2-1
CASRQQGARNEQFF
TGTGCCAGCAGGCAACAGGGGGCGCGGAATGAGCAGTTCTTC
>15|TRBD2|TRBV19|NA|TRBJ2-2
CASLRGLANTGELFF
TGTGCCAGTCTCCGGGGACTAGCGAACACCGGGGAGCTGTTTTTT
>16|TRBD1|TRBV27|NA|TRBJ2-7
CASSFSDRTPTYEQYF
TGTGCCAGCAGTTTCTCGGACAGGACCCCCACCTACGAGCAGTACTTC
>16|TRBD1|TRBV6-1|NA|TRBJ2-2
CASSERQGVRAGELFF
TGTGCCAGCAGTGAAAGACAGGGGGTTAGGGCCGGGGAGCTGTTTTTT
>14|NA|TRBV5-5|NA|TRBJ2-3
CASSSRVVSDTQYF
TGTGCCAGCAGCTCCAGGGTGGTGTCAGATACGCAGTATTTT
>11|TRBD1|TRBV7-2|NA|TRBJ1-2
CASSPWGQATF
TGTGCCAGCAGCCCGTGGGGACAGGCCACCTTC
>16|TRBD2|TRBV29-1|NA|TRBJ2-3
CSVYGGLAGGTDTQYF
TGCAGCGTTTACGGAGGGCTAGCGGGAGGGACAGATACGCAGTATTTT
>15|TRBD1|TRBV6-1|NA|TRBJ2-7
CASRAPGQGADEQYF
TGTGCCAGCAGGGCCCCCGGACAGGGGGCAGACGAGCAGTACTTC
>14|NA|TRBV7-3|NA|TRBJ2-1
CASSIPGFHNEQFF
TGTGCCAGCAGCATCCCCGGGTTCCACAATGAGCAGTTCTTC
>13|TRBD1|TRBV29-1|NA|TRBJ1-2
CSGGTGDSYGYTF
TGCAGCGGAGGGACAGGAGATTCCTATGGCTACACCTTC
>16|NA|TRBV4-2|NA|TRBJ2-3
CASSELGATSTDTQYF
TGTGCCAGCAGCGAGCTCGGAGCGACTAGCACAGATACGCAGTATTTT
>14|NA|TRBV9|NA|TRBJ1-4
CASSVDRGNEKLFF
TGTGCCAGCAGCGTAGATCGGGGTAATGAAAAACTGTTTTTT
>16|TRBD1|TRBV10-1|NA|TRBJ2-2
CASSVTGEKNTGELFF
TGCGCCAGCAGTGTGACAGGGGAAAAGAATACCGGGGAGCTGTTTTTT
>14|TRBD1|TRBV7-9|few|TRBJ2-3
CASSLGGGEDTQYF
TGTGCCAGCAGCTTAGGAGGGGGCGAAGATACGCAGTATTTT
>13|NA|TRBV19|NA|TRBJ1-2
CASSIGARSGYTF
TGTGCCAGTAGTATTGGGGCTAGAAGCGGCTACACCTTC
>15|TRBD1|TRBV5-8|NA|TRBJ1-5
CATPSGQGGGQPQHF
TGTGCCACCCCGTCGGGACAGGGGGGAGGCCAGCCCCAGCATTTT
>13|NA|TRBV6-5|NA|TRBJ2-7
CASSSGSTRRQYF
TGTGCCAGCAGCTCCGGGTCGACTAGACGGCAGTACTTC
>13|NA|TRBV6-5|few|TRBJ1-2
CASSYSQNYGYTF
TGTGCCAGCAGTTACTCACAAAACTATGGCTACACCTTC
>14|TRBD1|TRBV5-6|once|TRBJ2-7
CASSFGTGRNEQYF
TGTGCCAGCAGCTTCGGGACAGGTCGCAACGAGCAGTACTTC
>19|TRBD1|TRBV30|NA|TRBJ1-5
CAWSLGAGGPLLGNQPQHF
TGTGCCTGGAGTCTGGGGGCAGGGGGTCCCCTTTTGGGCAATCAGCCCCAGCATTTT
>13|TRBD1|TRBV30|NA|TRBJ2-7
CAWSGRGPYEQYF
TGTGCCTGGAGTGGCAGGGGGCCCTACGAGCAGTACTTC
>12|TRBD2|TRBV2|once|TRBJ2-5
CASQREQETQYF
TGTGCCAGCCAGCGGGAACAAGAGACCCAGTACTTC
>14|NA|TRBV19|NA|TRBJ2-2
CASRTVANTGELFF
TGTGCCAGTCGGACAGTCGCGAACACCGGGGAGCTGTTTTTT
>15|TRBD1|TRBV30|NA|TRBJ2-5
CAWNWGTGSQETQYF
TGTGCCTGGAATTGGGGGACAGGCTCCCAAGAGACCCAGTACTTC
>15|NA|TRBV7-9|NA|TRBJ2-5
CASSLGDNSQETQYF
TGTGCCAGCAGCTTAGGGGACAACAGCCAAGAGACCCAGTACTTC
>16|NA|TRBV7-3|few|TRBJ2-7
CASSFIGQGIGDEQYF
TGTGCCAGCAGCTTTATCGGTCAGGGGATAGGGGACGAGCAGTACTTC
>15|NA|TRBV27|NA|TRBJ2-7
CASSPRPDSYYEQYF
TGTGCCAGCAGTCCCCGCCCTGACAGTTACTACGAGCAGTACTTC
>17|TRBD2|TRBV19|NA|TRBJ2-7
CASSMGGLAEPPYEQYF
TGTGCCAGTAGTATGGGGGGACTAGCGGAGCCCCCCTACGAGCAGTACTTC
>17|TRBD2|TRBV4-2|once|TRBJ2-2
CASSPRTSGSGGGELFF
TGTGCCAGCTCTCCCCGGACTAGCGGGAGTGGTGGCGGGGAGCTGTTTTTT
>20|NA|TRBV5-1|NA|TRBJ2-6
CASSRSVKTPTLSGANVLTF
TGCGCCAGCAGCCGATCCGTCAAGACACCTACTCTCTCTGGGGCCAACGTCCTGACTTTC
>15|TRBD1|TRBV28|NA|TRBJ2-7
CASRGRDRGHYEQYF
TGTGCCAGCAGGGGGCGGGACAGGGGGCACTACGAGCAGTACTTC
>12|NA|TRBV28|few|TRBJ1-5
CASSQTIQPQHF
TGTGCCAGCAGTCAAACTATTCAGCCCCAGCATTTT